This TCR beta chain is drawn from a study of shared clonotypes between healthy human individuals. A 200 ng quantity of DNA, roughly 29,000 T cell genomes, went into the sorted-subset replicate PCRs. Profiling relied on immunoSEQ multiplex PCR, and the TCRdb table lists in-frame clones only, not all of them. The table lists about 2.3 million clones, approximately 95% of them singletons. About this clone: What it binds is not known.

Findings of the study overall: Memory subsets generally showed smaller estimated richness than naive subsets did. In contrast to clonotypes shared by all four donors, non-shared clonotypes had lower generation probabilities.

Healthy HIV-negative adults with no recent acute infections or vaccinations were recruited as donors. The length of the CDR3 is 15 residues. CDR1 and CDR2 (germline): SGHRS, YFSETQ. Trimming left V 0 bases short and J 5 bases short, with 12 bases between. The clonotype comes from a young man in good health. Some clones in this sample may be carry-over from other donors' samples. Sequences were obtained from naive CD4+ T cells from PBMCs. Stated subset: CD45RA+ positively selected. The chain has TRBV5-1 and TRBJ2-1; D unresolved. The CDR3 DNA sequence: TGCGCCAGCAGCTTGGGAGTCGGCAGAAACAATGAGCAGTTCTTC. Protein product: CASSLGVGRNNEQFF.